The rows below give T cell receptor beta chains drawn from one sample of a study of blood T cell repertoires in COVID-19. The repertoire was sequenced with immunoSEQ multiplex PCR; TCRdb's copy has only in-frame clones and lacks some. Among just over 40,000 clones listed, about 80% were seen once. Sequencing was done on a sample of peripheral blood. The source is a woman aged 55-70 years with acute or convalescent COVID-19. Both conserved end residues are part of each CDR3. The D gene is left open where the match is weak. Not all rows give a size; the values are once, few, many and, for expanded clones, a class.

- | TRBJ2-7 | TRBV24-1 | - | TGTGCCACCAGTGATTTGCGGGAGCAGTACTTC | CATSDLREQYF
- | TRBJ1-1 | TRBV7-2 | - | TGTGCCAGCAGCTATACCCCAGACTACACTGAAGCTTTCTTT | CASSYTPDYTEAFF
- | TRBJ1-2 | TRBV6-5 | - | TGTGCCAGCATTGGAGGGATAGGCTATGGCTACACCTTC | CASIGGIGYGYTF
- | TRBJ1-5 | TRBV5-1 | - | TGCGCCAGCAGCTTGGGACCAGGTAGCAATCAGCCCCAGCATTTT | CASSLGPGSNQPQHF
- | TRBJ2-1 | TRBV7-9 | TRBD2 | TGTGCCAGCAGCTTAGGTAGTGGGACTACCAATGAGCAGTTCTTC | CASSLGSGTTNEQFF
few | TRBJ1-4 | TRBV6-5 | - | TGTGCCAGCAGCCGCAGTGCAACTAATGAAAAACTGTTTTTT | CASSRSATNEKLFF
once | TRBJ1-2 | TRBV6-5 | - | TGTGCCAGCAGTTACTCCCCAACCGACAGTGGCTACACCTTC | CASSYSPTDSGYTF
- | TRBJ1-2 | TRBV9 | TRBD1 | TGTGCCAGCAGTCAGTTGGGACAGTTCTATGGCTACACCTTC | CASSQLGQFYGYTF
- | TRBJ1-6 | TRBV7-9 | - | TGTGCCAGCAGCTTAACGGGAGACTTTAATTCACCCCTCCACTTT | CASSLTGDFNSPLHF
- | TRBJ2-2 | TRBV15 | TRBD1 | TGTGCCACCAGCGAGACAGGGATCTCGAACACCGGGGAGCTGTTTTTT | CATSETGISNTGELFF